The 19 T cell receptor beta chains below were found in one sample sequenced in a study of breast tumors, draining lymph nodes, adjacent tissues (dated by TCRdb to about 2016). Libraries were prepared through multiplex PCR. Sequencing was performed on an Illumina HiSeq 2000. TCRdb reanalyzed the raw reads on its own, using fastp at Q25 for trimming and MiXCR for clone calling, and kept in-frame beta chains. Merged by CDR3 protein, the rows form single entries marked with the most common genes and DNA. This sample lists about 47,000 distinct CDR3 sequences; about 21% were detected once. Approximately 8% of the sample is held by the ten biggest clonotypes. Sequenced material: breast tumor tissue. These receptors all stem from a female donor with breast cancer. Some clones in this sample may be carry-over from other donors' samples.

The V call is TRBV3-1, the J call TRBJ2-7; D possibly corresponds to TRBD1 (6 bases). Germline V lookup: CDR1 LGHDT, CDR2 YNNKEL (reference sequence). The CDR3 has 17 residues. Trimming pared 6 bases from V and 1 base from J, leaving 22 bases between. The CDR3 region is CASSPTGHGGRSYEQYF. The CDR3 region has the DNA TGTGCCAGCAGTCCGACGGGACATGGCGGGCGGTCCTACGAGCAGTACTTC.

This clonotype has a count of ten or more. V usage is TRBV5-1 and J usage is TRBJ1-2; D gene uncertain. Trimming removed 0 bases at V and 8 bases at J, with 11 bases between. In germline, CDR1 is SGHRS, CDR2 YFSETQ. The CDR3 spans 13 residues. The chain's CDR3 is CASSLEGPWGYTF. In DNA form, the CDR3 reads TGCGCCAGCAGCTTGGAGGGCCCGTGGGGCTACACCTTC.

The V and J genes are TRBV9 and TRBJ2-1, with 13 bases aligning to TRBD2. Germline V gives CDR1 SGDLS, CDR2 YYNGEE. V was pared by 2 bases and J by 5 bases, with 1 base of the junction left unmatched. CDR3 length: 15 amino acids. The CDR3 nucleotides read TGTGCCAGCAGCGTTGGGACTAGCGGGGACAATGAGCAGTTCTTC. Amino acids: CASSVGTSGDNEQFF.

The chain carries TRBV6-5 and TRBJ1-4; 8 bases line up with TRBD1. V lost 6 bases, J lost 8 bases, and 8 bases stayed unmatched. The CDR3 spans 14 residues. Germline V gene sequence: CDR1 MNHEY, CDR2 SVGAGI. CDR3 loop: CASRPDRGREKLFF. DNA of the CDR3: TGTGCCAGCAGACCAGACAGGGGCCGGGAAAAACTGTTTTTT.

The chain carries TRBV10-3 and TRBJ1-5, with D possibly being TRBD1 (5 bases). Germline assignment: CDR1 ENHRY and CDR2 SYGVKD. Trimming took off 2 bases at V and 6 bases at J, with 11 bases between the two ends. The CDR3 covers 14 residues. CDR3 sequence: CAISERGNGQPQHF. CDR3 nucleotide sequence: TGTGCCATCAGTGAGAGGGGCAACGGTCAGCCCCAGCATTTT.

Ten or more counts support this clonotype. The gene calls are TRBV5-5 and TRBJ2-5; 11 nucleotides agree with TRBD1. J lost 9 bases, V lost 2 bases, and 15 bases had no gene match. Germline CDR1 SGHKS, CDR2 YYEKEE (reference sequence). There are 17 residues in the CDR3. CDR3 amino acids: CASSFMLGQGVLGSQYF. The CDR3, as DNA: TGTGCCAGCAGCTTTATGTTGGGACAGGGGGTACTGGGGTCCCAGTACTTC. Combining the CDR3 with reference TRBV5-5 and TRBJ2-5 gives the whole variable domain DAGVTQSPTHLIKTRGQQVTLRCSPISGHKSVSWYQQVLGQGPQFIFQYYEKEERGRGNFPDRFSARQFPNYSSELNVNALLLGDSALYLCASSFMLGQGVLGSQYFGPGTRLLVL.

The chain uses TRBV5-6 and TRBJ1-1; a possible D gene is TRBD1 (6 bases). Germline CDR1 SGHDT, CDR2 YYEEEE. CDR3 length equals 16 residues. V gave up 0 bases and J gave up 4 bases, with 16 bases separating them. The CDR3 sequence is CASSLVWGRLTTEAFF. DNA for the CDR3: TGTGCCAGCAGCTTGGTTTGGGGGCGCTTGACCACTGAAGCTTTCTTT.

At least ten counts were recorded for this clonotype. The CDR3 region is CASSQARGLAGITDTQYF. CDR3 nucleotide sequence: TGCGCCAGCAGCCAAGCAAGAGGACTAGCGGGGATCACAGATACGCAGTATTTT. The genes are TRBV4-1 and TRBJ2-3; 12 bases line up with TRBD2. V gave up 1 base and J gave up 2 bases; unmatched junction bases: 7. The germline gives CDR1 MGHRA, CDR2 YSYEKL. The CDR3 totals 18 residues.

The sample holds many counts of this clonotype. The V call is TRBV7-9, the J call TRBJ1-2, with D unresolved. V lost 4 bases, J lost 0 bases, and 9 bases lay in between. The CDR3 totals 14 residues. CDR1 and CDR2 from the germline V gene are SEHNR and FQNEAQ (reference sequence). The CDR3 reads CASSSGQANYGYTF. CDR3 bases: TGTGCCAGCAGCTCCGGCCAGGCTAACTATGGCTACACCTTC.

The chain joins TRBV11-2 to TRBJ2-1; D gene uncertain. V lost 0 bases, J lost 6 bases, and 6 bases lay in between. Germline V gene sequence: CDR1 SGHAT, CDR2 FQNNGV. There are 13 residues in the CDR3. The CDR3 loop is CASSLEPGNEQFF. CDR3 DNA: TGTGCCAGCAGCTTAGAGCCGGGCAATGAGCAGTTCTTC. The variable domain in full, completed from reference TRBV11-2 and TRBJ2-1, reads EAGVAQSPRYKIIEKRQSVAFWCNPISGHATLYWYQQILGQGPKLLIQFQNNGVVDDSQLPKDRFSAERLKGVDSTLKIQPAKLEDSAVYLCASSLEPGNEQFFGPGTRLTVL.

This clonotype was found many times. The rearrangement joins TRBV10-3 to TRBJ1-1; D is unresolved. CDR1 is ENHRY and CDR2 is SYGVKD in the germline V gene. There are 14 residues in the CDR3. V lost 0 bases and J lost 2, with 7 bases in between. The CDR3 spells CAISESVSNTEAFF. The CDR3 DNA follows: TGTGCCATCAGTGAGTCGGTGAGTAACACTGAAGCTTTCTTT.

Details on this clonotype: Germline and junction disagree at one end, which may indicate a read error. This chain links TRBV20-1 with TRBJ2-1; possibly TRBD2 for D (6 bases). There are 15 residues in the CDR3. Germline assignment: CDR1 DFQATT and CDR2 SNEGSKA (reference sequence). The CDR3 sequence: CSARRGTGTYNEQFF. CDR3 nucleotide sequence: TGCAGCGCTAGGAGGGGCACGGGGACCTACAATGAGCAGTTCTTC.

This clonotype was counted many times. The genes are TRBV2 and TRBJ2-2; D not resolved. V dropped 1 base and J dropped 3 bases, with 12 bases sitting between them. In germline, CDR1 is SNHLY, CDR2 FYNNEI. There are 16 residues in the CDR3. This CDR3 is CASSEVPSLDTGELFF. CDR3 DNA sequence: TGTGCCAGCAGTGAAGTTCCCAGCCTTGACACCGGGGAGCTGTTTTTT.

In regard to this clonotype: Just one base apart from a much larger clone, this may be a read error. The chain joins TRBV19 to TRBJ2-7; weak D call: TRBD2 (6 bases). The CDR3 has 15 residues. Germline V gene data show CDR1 as LNHDA and CDR2 as SQIVND (reference sequence). The CDR3 coding sequence is TGTACCAGTAGTATGGGACGGGGGAACTCCTACGAGCAGTACTTC. Its protein is CTSSMGRGNSYEQYF. Supplemented by reference TRBV19 and TRBJ2-7, the full variable domain reads DGGITQSPKYLFRKEGQNVTLSCEQNLNHDAMYWYRQDPGQGLRLIYYSQIVNDFQKGDIAEGYSVSREKKESFPLTVTSAQKNPTAFYLCTSSMGRGNSYEQYFGPGTRLTVT.

This clonotype was seen only a few times. The chain couples TRBV4-2 to TRBJ2-5; D unclear. The CDR3 runs to 14 residues. V was shortened by 0 bases and J by 5 bases, with 10 bases between the two germline ends. Germline CDR1 and CDR2: LGHNA and YNFKEQ. CDR3 nucleotide sequence: TGTGCCAGCAGCCAAGACCACCTGGGGGAGACCCAGTACTTC. Translated, it gives CASSQDHLGETQYF.

The sample holds a few counts of this clonotype. J is TRBJ1-5 and V is TRBV12-3 or TRBV12-4, with 7 bases matching TRBD1. Trimming took 7 bases from V and 2 from J; bases not matched to a gene: 8. The CDR3 is made up of 15 amino acids. In nucleotides, the CDR3 is TGTGCCAGCACCATGACAGGGAAGGGCAATCAGCCCCAGCATTTT. The encoded protein is CASTMTGKGNQPQHF.

This clonotype has at least ten counts. V gene TRBV29-1 combines with J gene TRBJ2-3; D remains unclear. This CDR3 spans 11 amino acids. Germline V gene data show CDR1 as SQVTM and CDR2 as ANQGSEA. Trimming removed 4 bases at V and 4 bases at J, with 6 bases between. Written as DNA, the CDR3 is TGCAGCGTTGTTGTACCAGATACGCAGTATTTT. It yields the protein CSVVVPDTQYF.

There are many counts of this clonotype. The rearrangement uses TRBV5-1 and TRBJ1-6; a possible D gene is TRBD1 (6 bases). Germline V gene sequence: CDR1 SGHRS, CDR2 YFSETQ. V lost 2 bases and J 5 bases, leaving 8 bases between the germline ends. The CDR3 loop spans 14 amino acids. The CDR3 sequence is CASSLQGDNSPLHF. As DNA, the CDR3 is TGCGCCAGCAGCTTACAGGGTGATAATTCACCCCTCCACTTT.

This clonotype was seen ten or more times. The CDR3 DNA follows: TGTGCCAGCAGCTTCCATGCGGGGGGAGAGACCCAGTACTTC. Translated, it gives CASSFHAGGETQYF. The chain is built from TRBV7-2 and TRBJ2-5, with TRBD2 identical over 8 bases. The CDR3 is made up of 14 amino acids. From germline, CDR1 is SGHTA and CDR2 FQGNSA. The J segment lost 4 bases and the V segment lost 3 bases, leaving 4 bases of the junction unmatched.